These T cell receptor beta chains were read from a single sample in a study of CD8 T cells in ankylosing spondylitis. MiXCR was run by TCRdb on the 5' RACE reads, yielding one entry per CDR3 protein. In the table there are under 200,000 distinct CDR3 sequences, 11% of which are singletons. Sequencing was done on a sample of blood, either unsorted or a sorted T cell fraction (not recorded which). Receptors originate from a male donor with ankylosing spondylitis or in good health (not recorded which). The CDR3 runs from the conserved cysteine through the conserved F or W. The D gene is left open where the match is weak. The size of a clone is reported for some rows only, either as once, few or many, or as a class for expanded clones.

>TRBD1|TRBV2|many|TRBJ1-5
TGTGCCAGCAGTGGAGGACAGGGCAATCAGCCCCAGCATTTT
CASSGGQGNQPQHF
>NA|TRBV11-2|few|TRBJ2-1
TGTGCCAGCAGCTTGGTAACTAGTCGCAATGAGCAGTTCTTC
CASSLVTSRNEQFF
>NA|TRBV12-3/TRBV12-4|many|TRBJ2-2
TGTGCCAGCAGTTCCTCGGGCCAAGAGGGCGGGGAGCTGTTTTTT
CASSSSGQEGGELFF
>NA|TRBV29-1|many|TRBJ1-1
TGCAGCGTTGTACCAGGTAACACTGAAGCTTTCTTT
CSVVPGNTEAFF
>NA|TRBV18|many|TRBJ1-1
TGTGCCAGCTCACCACCGGGAGGGGTAGGCACTGAAGCTTTCTTT
CASSPPGGVGTEAFF
>TRBD1|TRBV20-1|few|TRBJ1-5
TGCAGTGCTAGAACGTCGGGGACAGAGCTGGGGCCCCAGCATTTT
CSARTSGTELGPQHF
>NA|TRBV5-1|NA|TRBJ2-5
TGCGCCAGCAGCCGGGTCCGGGGGGCCGAGACCCAGTACTTC
CASSRVRGAETQYF
>NA|TRBV2|NA|TRBJ1-4
TGTGCCAGCAGTTTGAACGCGGTTAATGAAAAACTGTTTTTT
CASSLNAVNEKLFF
>NA|TRBV5-1|many|TRBJ1-4
TGCGCCAGCAGCTCAGGACGAGGAGGGAAACTGTTTTTT
CASSSGRGGKLFF
>NA|TRBV5-1|many|TRBJ2-7
TGCGCCAGCAGCCTTGGACCATCTAGCTACGAGCAGTACTTC
CASSLGPSSYEQYF
>TRBD2|TRBV12-3/TRBV12-4|many|TRBJ2-1
TGTGCCAGCAGTTTAGGGGAACTCCAAGCGGGGGTTTTCCTCTTC
CASSLGELQAGVFLF
>NA|TRBV11-2|many|TRBJ1-1
TGTGCCAGCAGCACTCCCAACGGGACTGAAGCTTTCTTT
CASSTPNGTEAFF
>NA|TRBV11-2|few|TRBJ2-5
TGTGCCAGCAGCTCCATTCAAAAAGAGGCCCAAGAGACCCAGTACTTC
CASSSIQKEAQETQYF
>NA|TRBV28|few|TRBJ2-1
TGTGCCAGCAGGCGTGACAGACAGTCGTACAATGAGCAGTTCTTC
CASRRDRQSYNEQFF
>NA|TRBV20-1|many|TRBJ2-7
TGCAGTGCTAGCGGGGCCTCCTACGAGCAGTACTTC
CSASGASYEQYF
>TRBD2|TRBV6-1|many|TRBJ2-3
TGTGCCAGCAGAGGGAGGGCGAGCACAGATACGCAGTATTTT
CASRGRASTDTQYF
>NA|TRBV5-1|many|TRBJ2-3
TGCGCCAGCAGTGAGGCAGCTAGGACAGATACGCAGTATTTT
CASSEAARTDTQYF
>TRBD2|TRBV6-1|many|TRBJ2-1
TGTGCCAGCAGCGCCATGGGAGGACTAGCGTTTAGCTCCTACAATGAGCAGTTCTTC
CASSAMGGLAFSSYNEQFF
>NA|TRBV7-8|many|TRBJ1-3
TGTGCCAGCCAAAATATGTTGCGGAACTTGGGCGGAGGCTCTGGAAACACCATATATTTT
CASQNMLRNLGGGSGNTIYF
>NA|TRBV2|few|TRBJ2-3
TGTGCCGAACAAGGAGGGGCGAGCACAGATACGCAGTATTTT
CAEQGGASTDTQYF
>NA|TRBV2|NA|TRBJ1-4
TGTGCCAGCACAGGCCGGGAAAAACTGTTTTTT
CASTGREKLFF
>NA|TRBV20-1|many|TRBJ2-5
TGCAGTGCTAGAGTTACAGGGCAAGAGACCCAGTACTTC
CSARVTGQETQYF
>TRBD1|TRBV7-2|NA|TRBJ2-3
TGTGCCAGCAGCTTAGATGGGACAGTCACAGATACGCAGTATTTT
CASSLDGTVTDTQYF
>NA|TRBV24-1|many|TRBJ2-3
TGTGCCACCAGTGATTTGCGGGACGGGAAAGGGAATACGCAGTATTTT
CATSDLRDGKGNTQYF
>NA|TRBV5-6|many|TRBJ1-5
TGTGCCAGCAGCTTGGATGGCATTCCCAATCAGCCCCAGCATTTT
CASSLDGIPNQPQHF
>NA|TRBV6-5|NA|TRBJ2-1
TGTGCCAGCAGCTACAGTGCCAATGAGCAGTTCTTC
CASSYSANEQFF
>NA|TRBV5-1|many|TRBJ1-1
TGCGCCAGCAGCTTGGCCTTAAACCGAAAGGAGACTGAAGCTTTCTTT
CASSLALNRKETEAFF
>NA|TRBV5-1|many|TRBJ2-1
TGCGCCAGTAGTCTCGGACTGGCTGGCCATGAGCAGTTCTTC
CASSLGLAGHEQFF